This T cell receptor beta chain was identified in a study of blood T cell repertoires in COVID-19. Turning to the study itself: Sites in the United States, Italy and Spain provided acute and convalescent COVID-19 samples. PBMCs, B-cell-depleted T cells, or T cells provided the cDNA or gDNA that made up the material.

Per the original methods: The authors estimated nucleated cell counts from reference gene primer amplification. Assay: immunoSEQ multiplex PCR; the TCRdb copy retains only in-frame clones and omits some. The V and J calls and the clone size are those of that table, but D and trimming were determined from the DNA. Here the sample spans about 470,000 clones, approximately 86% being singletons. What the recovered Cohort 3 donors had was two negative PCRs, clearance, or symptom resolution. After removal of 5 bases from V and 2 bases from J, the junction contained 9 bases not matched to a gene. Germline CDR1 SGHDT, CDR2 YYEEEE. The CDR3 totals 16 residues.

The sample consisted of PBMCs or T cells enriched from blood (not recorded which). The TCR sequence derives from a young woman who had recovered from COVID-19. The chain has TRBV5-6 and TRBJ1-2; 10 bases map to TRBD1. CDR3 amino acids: CASRGQGPLMNYGYTF. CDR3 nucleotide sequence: TGTGCCAGCAGGGGACAGGGGCCACTAATGAACTATGGCTACACCTTC.